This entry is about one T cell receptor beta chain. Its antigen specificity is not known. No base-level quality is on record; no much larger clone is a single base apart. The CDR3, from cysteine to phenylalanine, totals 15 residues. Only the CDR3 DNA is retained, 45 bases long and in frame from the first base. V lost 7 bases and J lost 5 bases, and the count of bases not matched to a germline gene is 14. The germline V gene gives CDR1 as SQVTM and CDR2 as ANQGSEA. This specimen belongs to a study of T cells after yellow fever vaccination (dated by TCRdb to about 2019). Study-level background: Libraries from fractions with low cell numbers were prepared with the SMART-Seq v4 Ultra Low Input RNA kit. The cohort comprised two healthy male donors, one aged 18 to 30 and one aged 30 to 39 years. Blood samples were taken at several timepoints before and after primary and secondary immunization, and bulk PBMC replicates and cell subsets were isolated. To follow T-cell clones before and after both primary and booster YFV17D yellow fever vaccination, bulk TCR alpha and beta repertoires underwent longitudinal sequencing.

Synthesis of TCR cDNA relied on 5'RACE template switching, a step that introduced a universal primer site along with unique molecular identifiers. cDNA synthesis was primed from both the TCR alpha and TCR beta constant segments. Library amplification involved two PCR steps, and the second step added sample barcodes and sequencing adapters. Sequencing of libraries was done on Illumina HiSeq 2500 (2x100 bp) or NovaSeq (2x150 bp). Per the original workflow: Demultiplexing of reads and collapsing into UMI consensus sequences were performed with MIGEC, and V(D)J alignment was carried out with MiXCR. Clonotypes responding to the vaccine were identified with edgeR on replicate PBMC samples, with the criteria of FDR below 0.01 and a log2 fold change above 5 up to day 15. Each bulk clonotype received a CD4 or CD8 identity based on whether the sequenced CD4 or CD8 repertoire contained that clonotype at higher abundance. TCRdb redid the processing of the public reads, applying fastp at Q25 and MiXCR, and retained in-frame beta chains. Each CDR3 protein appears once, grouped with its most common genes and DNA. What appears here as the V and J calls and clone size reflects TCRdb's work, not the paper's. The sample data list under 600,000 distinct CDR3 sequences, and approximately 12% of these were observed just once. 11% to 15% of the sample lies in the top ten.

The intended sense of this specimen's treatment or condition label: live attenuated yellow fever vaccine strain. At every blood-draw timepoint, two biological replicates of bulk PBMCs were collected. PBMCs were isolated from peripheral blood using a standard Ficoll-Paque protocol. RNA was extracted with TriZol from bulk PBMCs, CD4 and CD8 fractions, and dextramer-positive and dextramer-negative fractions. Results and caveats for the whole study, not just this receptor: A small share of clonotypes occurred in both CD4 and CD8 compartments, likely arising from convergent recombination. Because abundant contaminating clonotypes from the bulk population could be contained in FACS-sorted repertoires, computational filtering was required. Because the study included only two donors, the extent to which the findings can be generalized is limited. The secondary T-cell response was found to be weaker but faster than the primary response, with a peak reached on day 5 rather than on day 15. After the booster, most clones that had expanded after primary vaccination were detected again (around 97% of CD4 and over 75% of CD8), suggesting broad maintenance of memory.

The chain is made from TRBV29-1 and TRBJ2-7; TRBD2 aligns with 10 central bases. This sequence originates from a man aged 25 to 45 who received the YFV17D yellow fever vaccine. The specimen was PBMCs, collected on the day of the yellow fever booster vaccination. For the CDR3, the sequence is CSARSSGRFLDEQYF. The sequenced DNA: TGCAGCGCCCGTTCTAGCGGGAGATTCTTAGACGAGCAGTACTTC.